These T cell receptor beta chains were read from a single sample in a study of vaccination and CD4 T cells after COVID-19. MiXCR was run by TCRdb on the PCR reads, yielding one entry per CDR3 protein. The table records thousands of distinct CDR3 sequences, 22% of them present only once. The antigens of these receptors remain unknown. The sample was CD4+ T cells from blood, cultured in vitro, taken after SARS-CoV-2 vaccination. These receptor sequences come from a human donor who had recovered from COVID-19. Each CDR3 is given with its conserved first and last residue. The D gene is left open where the match is weak. The listing skips clone size in some rows; elsewhere it reads once, few, many or a size class.

j_call cdr3_length d_call v_call clone_size cdr3_aa cdr3_nt
TRBJ2-6 18 TRBD2 TRBV6-1 many CATRKGLAGGAGANVLTF TGTGCCACCCGGAAGGGACTAGCGGGGGGGGCTGGGGCCAACGTCCTGACTTTC
TRBJ2-7 16 TRBD1 TRBV27 few CATSSFGGQGAREQYF TGTGCCACCTCATCTTTTGGGGGACAGGGGGCGCGTGAGCAGTACTTC
TRBJ2-7 14 TRBD1 TRBV27 medium-sized CASSRTGGTYEQYF TGTGCCAGCAGTCGGACAGGTGGAACCTACGAGCAGTACTTC
TRBJ2-7 15 TRBD2 TRBV7-2 medium-sized CASSFRSGGLYEQYF TGTGCCAGCAGCTTCCGTAGCGGGGGCCTCTACGAGCAGTACTTC
TRBJ2-1 19 TRBD2 TRBV19 NA CASPRWGLAGGPTYNEQFF TGTGCCAGTCCCCGTTGGGGACTAGCGGGGGGACCAACCTACAATGAGCAGTTCTTC
TRBJ2-7 17 TRBD1 TRBV20-1 medium-sized CSARPTKGARSSYEQYF TGCAGTGCTAGACCTACTAAGGGGGCGCGGAGCTCCTACGAGCAGTACTTC
TRBJ2-7 14 NA TRBV10-3 many CAISAGLGEGEQYF TGTGCCATCAGTGCGGGGTTAGGGGAAGGCGAGCAGTACTTC
TRBJ1-6 14 NA TRBV5-6 NA CASSVRTYNSPLHF TGTGCCAGCAGCGTTCGAACCTATAATTCACCCCTCCACTTT
TRBJ2-1 13 NA TRBV5-4 few CASSLGAGTEQFF TGTGCCAGCAGCTTGGGGGCCGGTACCGAGCAGTTCTTC
TRBJ1-6 16 NA TRBV10-2 few CASRDTYSSYNSPLHF TGCGCCAGCCGGGACACTTACAGCTCCTATAATTCACCCCTCCACTTT
TRBJ2-3 13 TRBD2 TRBV20-1 medium-sized CSAGLAGTDTQYF TGCAGTGCCGGACTAGCAGGCACAGATACGCAGTATTTT
TRBJ1-1 13 NA TRBV7-3 many CASSEQGGTEAFF TGTGCCAGCAGCGAACAGGGAGGCACTGAAGCTTTCTTT
TRBJ1-1 11 NA TRBV9 NA CASSVLAEAFF TGTGCCAGCAGCGTATTAGCTGAAGCTTTCTTT
TRBJ2-3 15 NA TRBV6-5 few CASSWGRSRTDTQYF TGTGCCAGCAGTTGGGGCCGCAGTCGCACAGATACGCAGTATTTT
TRBJ2-6 17 NA TRBV28 medium-sized CASSPLIAFSGANVLTF TGTGCCAGCAGCCCCCTAATAGCCTTCTCTGGGGCCAACGTCCTGACTTTC
TRBJ2-7 15 NA TRBV7-6 large CASSLNQGPTYEQYF TGTGCCAGCAGCTTAAACCAGGGTCCTACCTACGAGCAGTACTTC
TRBJ1-1 13 NA TRBV25-1 few CASSLGRNTEAFF TGTGCCAGCAGTTTGGGACGGAACACTGAAGCTTTCTTT
TRBJ2-1 17 NA TRBV4-3 NA CASSQGGRGHSYNEQFF TGCGCCAGCAGCCAAGGGGGTAGGGGTCACTCCTACAATGAGCAGTTCTTC
TRBJ1-1 16 TRBD1 TRBV2 NA CASSPDRKVGNTEAFF TGTGCCAGCAGCCCGGACAGGAAAGTTGGGAACACTGAAGCTTTCTTT
TRBJ2-7 16 TRBD2 TRBV7-2 medium-sized CASSLVSGGASYEQYF TGTGCCAGCAGCCTTGTTAGCGGGGGGGCTTCCTACGAGCAGTACTTC
TRBJ1-2 12 NA TRBV6-5 NA CASSYGGGGYTF TGTGCCAGCAGTTATGGGGGCGGTGGCTACACCTTC
TRBJ1-2 12 NA TRBV6-2/TRBV6-3 medium-sized CASSYAGYGYTF TGTGCCAGCAGTTACGCAGGGTATGGCTACACCTTC
TRBJ1-2 15 NA TRBV18 NA CASSPPMGDMEGYTF TGTGCCAGCTCACCACCTATGGGAGACATGGAAGGCTACACCTTC
TRBJ1-1 13 NA TRBV4-1 NA CASRGLGGTEAFF TGCGCCTCCCGCGGGCTAGGGGGGACTGAAGCTTTCTTT
TRBJ2-5 14 NA TRBV6-5 medium-sized CASSYSYRKETQYF TGTGCCAGCAGTTACTCGTACAGAAAAGAGACCCAGTACTTC
TRBJ1-1 13 NA TRBV15 few CATSREKNTEAFF TGTGCCACCAGCAGAGAGAAGAACACTGAAGCTTTCTTT
TRBJ2-7 14 TRBD2 TRBV20-1 medium-sized CSARTPGGTYEQYF TGCAGTGCTAGGACCCCGGGGGGTACCTACGAGCAGTACTTC
TRBJ2-7 13 NA TRBV29-1 few CSVRDSVNYEQYF TGCAGCGTCCGAGACAGCGTAAACTACGAGCAGTACTTC
TRBJ2-3 15 NA TRBV6-1 NA CASSEAPSFADTQYF TGTGCCAGCAGTGAAGCCCCTAGCTTTGCAGATACGCAGTATTTT
TRBJ1-2 14 NA TRBV5-6 medium-sized CASSLMQGTYGYTF TGTGCCAGCAGCTTGATGCAGGGAACCTATGGCTACACCTTC
TRBJ1-1 13 NA TRBV28 NA CASSPLSNTEAFF TGTGCCAGCAGCCCCTTGTCGAACACTGAAGCTTTCTTT
TRBJ1-6 16 TRBD1 TRBV20-1 many CSAPRQGMPYNSPLHF TGCAGTGCTCCCAGACAGGGAATGCCCTATAATTCACCCCTCCACTTT
TRBJ1-2 12 NA TRBV29-1 few CSVVRASGGYTF TGCAGCGTTGTAAGGGCCTCGGGTGGCTACACCTTC
TRBJ2-3 14 TRBD2 TRBV20-1 few CSARAGGHGDTQYF TGCAGTGCTAGAGCGGGGGGGCATGGAGATACGCAGTATTTT
TRBJ1-5 12 NA TRBV7-2 medium-sized CASSSVNQPQHF TGTGCCAGCAGTTCAGTCAATCAGCCCCAGCATTTT
TRBJ1-3 15 TRBD1 TRBV7-9 few CASSLAGGSGNTIYF TGTGCCAGCAGTCTTGCAGGGGGCTCGGGAAACACCATATATTTT
TRBJ2-6 14 NA TRBV6-2/TRBV6-3 NA CASSSNLRNNVLTF TGTGCCAGCAGTTCCAATCTTAGGAACAACGTCCTGACTTTC